This passage covers 21 T cell receptor beta chains from one sample sequenced in a study of neoadjuvant nivolumab and ipilimumab in lung cancer. The assay was immunoSEQ multiplex PCR, and TCRdb's table has in-frame clones only and misses some. The table includes tens of thousands of clones, around 82% detected once. The source was peripheral blood, collected before neoadjuvant nivolumab, alone or with ipilimumab. The source is an adult with non-small cell lung cancer.

This sequence joins TRBV7-2 and TRBJ2-3; D could derive from TRBD1 or TRBD2 (7 bases each). In germline, CDR1 is SGHTA, CDR2 FQGNSA. Between the trimmed V and J ends, which lost 4 bases and 2 bases, there was a span of 13 bases. The CDR3 sequence is 15 residues long. The DNA of the CDR3 is TGTGCCAGCAGCTCGACAGGGAGGGACACAGATACGCAGTATTTT. It codes for CASSSTGRDTDTQYF.

This clone was observed a few times. CDR3 in DNA: TGTGCCAGCAGTGTAGGGCCTAGCTCCTACGAGCAGTACTTC. Protein: CASSVGPSSYEQYF. The rearrangement links TRBV6-6 to TRBJ2-7; D remains ambiguous. The germline V gene encodes CDR1 MNHNY and CDR2 SVGAGI (reference sequence). The CDR3 has 14 residues. Trimming removed 5 bases at V and 0 bases at J, with 11 bases between.

The gene calls are TRBV7-2 and TRBJ2-7, with TRBD1 as a possible D gene (5 bases). The germline V gene has CDR1 SGHTA and CDR2 FQGNSA. V was cut by 0 bases and J by 7 bases, with 10 bases left in between. The CDR3 has 13 amino acids. The CDR3 is CASSLAHRQEQYF. CDR3 nucleotide sequence: TGTGCCAGCAGCTTAGCACACCGACAGGAGCAGTACTTC.

The chain employs TRBV7-6 and TRBJ2-7; TRBD1 agrees at 10 bases. With V trimmed by 0 bases and J by 3 bases, 8 bases remained unmatched. Germline CDR1 is SGHVS and CDR2 is FNYEAQ. The CDR3 length is 17 residues. The CDR3 nucleotides read TGTGCCAGCAGCTTAGCTATAGACAGGGGGCGCGACTACGAGCAGTACTTC. Its translation is CASSLAIDRGRDYEQYF.

This clone was found once. The chain recombines TRBV5-4 with TRBJ1-2; a weak D match, TRBD1 (6 bases). Germline V gene data show CDR1 as SGHNT and CDR2 as YYREEE (reference sequence). The CDR3 loop spans 16 amino acids. Between the trimmed V and J ends, which lost 4 bases and 4 bases, there was a span of 20 bases. In DNA, the CDR3 is TGTGCCAGCAGCATAGCTTCGGTCCAGGGGTTCTATGGCTACACCTTC. Translation gives CASSIASVQGFYGYTF.

This clone was detected a few times. The chain employs TRBV29-1 and TRBJ2-1; D unresolved. This CDR3 has 16 amino acids. In germline, CDR1 is SQVTM, CDR2 ANQGSEA. The germline V and J ends were trimmed by 6 bases and 0 bases, with 18 bases remaining between them. The CDR3 DNA reads TGCAGCGTCATTTATATCGGCTTTCGCTCCTACAATGAGCAGTTCTTC. It codes for CSVIYIGFRSYNEQFF.

The rearrangement uses TRBV11-3 and TRBJ2-3, with D tentatively TRBD2 (6 bases). The germline V gene has CDR1 SGHNT and CDR2 YENEEA. This CDR3 spans 15 amino acids. The V end was cut by 5 bases, the J end by 2 bases, with 14 bases between. This CDR3 is CASSTRDFYTDTQYF. CDR3 bases: TGTGCCAGCAGCACCCGGGACTTCTACACAGATACGCAGTATTTT.

This chain links TRBV10-3 with TRBJ2-3, with TRBD2 identical over 9 bases. The V and J ends lost 6 bases and 6 bases, in that order; junction bases with no gene match: 16. Per the germline V gene, CDR1 is ENHRY and CDR2 is SYGVKD. The CDR3 extends over 17 amino acids. CDR3: CAIRIGPAGGRTDTQYF. DNA for the CDR3: TGTGCCATCAGGATAGGGCCGGCGGGAGGGAGGACGGATACGCAGTATTTT.

The chain carries TRBV28 and TRBJ2-4; 7 nucleotides agree with TRBD1. V lost 6 bases, J lost 7 bases, and 6 bases stayed unmatched. This CDR3 comprises 13 residues. The germline CDR1 and CDR2 sequences are MDHEN and SYDVKM. The DNA for the CDR3 is TGTGCCAGCAGGCCGAAGGGGGCTAACATTCAGTACTTC. It is translated as CASRPKGANIQYF.

The chain links TRBV18 to TRBJ1-1; D is ambiguous. Trimming stripped 3 bases from V and 2 bases from J, with 10 bases between. The CDR3 is 14 residues long. Germline CDR1 is KGHSH and CDR2 is LQKENI. CDR3: CASSPPGFNTEAFF. DNA for the CDR3: TGTGCCAGCTCACCTCCGGGTTTCAACACTGAAGCTTTCTTT.

The chain employs TRBV4-1 and TRBJ2-3; D unresolved. The CDR3 runs to 16 residues. The ends were cut back, 4 bases at V and 4 bases at J, with 18 bases in the middle. Germline V CDR1 and CDR2: MGHRA, YSYEKL. CDR3 in DNA: TGCGCCAGCAGCCCCCTAGGAACCGGCGGACCAGATACGCAGTATTTT. It specifies CASSPLGTGGPDTQYF.

The chain recombines TRBV5-1 with TRBJ2-1; 8 bases map to TRBD2. Unmatched junction bases numbered 6, after V lost 3 bases and J lost 10 bases. Germline CDR1 and CDR2: SGHRS and YFSETQ. This CDR3 is 13 amino acids long. CDR3 loop: CASSSLAGREQFF. DNA of the CDR3: TGCGCCAGCAGCTCCCTAGCGGGTAGGGAGCAGTTCTTC.

The V gene is TRBV5-4, the J gene TRBJ2-5, with a possible D match to TRBD2 (5 bases). The V and J ends lost 4 bases and 3 bases respectively, with 10 bases between them. Germline CDR1 reads SGHNT; CDR2 reads YYREEE (reference sequence). The CDR3 totals 13 residues. In DNA, the CDR3 is TGTGCCAGCAGCCTAGCCCTTAAAGAGACCCAGTACTTC. Translating it yields CASSLALKETQYF.

The rearrangement links TRBV9 to TRBJ2-5; D not certain. CDR3 length: 13 amino acids. The V and J ends lost 3 bases and 5 bases respectively, with 11 bases between them. The germline V gene encodes CDR1 SGDLS and CDR2 YYNGEE. The DNA for the CDR3 is TGTGCCAGCAGCGCCGTCGGCATCGAGACCCAGTACTTC. Protein sequence: CASSAVGIETQYF.

The chain uses TRBV5-1 and TRBJ2-2, with TRBD2 identical over 9 bases. This CDR3 has 17 amino acids. Germline CDR1 is SGHRS and CDR2 is YFSETQ. V dropped 5 bases and J dropped 4; count of bases not matched to a gene: 12. Here the CDR3 DNA reads TGCGCCAGCAGGGGAAGTAGCGGGAGCTGGAGCACCGGGGAGCTGTTTTTT. Amino acid sequence: CASRGSSGSWSTGELFF.

This clone was detected only a few times. The chain links TRBV6-5 to TRBJ2-1, with 8 bases lining up with TRBD2. Germline V CDR1 and CDR2: MNHEY, SVGAGI. CDR3 length: 14 residues. Trimming removed 0 bases from V and 10 bases from J; junction bases left unmatched: 5. The CDR3 here is CASSYSASGSEQFF. CDR3 coding DNA: TGTGCCAGCAGTTACTCGGCTAGCGGGTCAGAGCAGTTCTTC.

This sequence joins TRBV30 and TRBJ1-1, with D possibly being TRBD1 (5 bases). With 0 bases removed from V and 7 bases from J, the gap between germline ends came to 9 bases. This CDR3 is built from 12 residues. Per germline, CDR1 GTSNPN and CDR2 SVGIG (reference sequence). CDR3 region: CAWSVEGREAFF. The CDR3 DNA sequence: TGTGCCTGGAGTGTCGAGGGACGTGAAGCTTTCTTT.

The V call is TRBV9, the J call TRBJ2-1; 8 bases match TRBD2. After removal of 4 bases from V and 8 bases from J, the junction contained 11 bases not matched to a gene. Germline lookup yields CDR1 SGDLS and CDR2 YYNGEE. This CDR3 is 15 amino acids long. The CDR3 DNA reads as TGTGCCAGCAGCCCCCGAGGCGGGAGGATGGATGAGCAGTTCTTC. Amino acid sequence: CASSPRGGRMDEQFF.

The gene calls are TRBV7-9 and TRBJ1-5; no clear D gene. CDR3 length: 12 residues. CDR1 SEHNR and CDR2 FQNEAQ come from the germline V gene (reference sequence). Trimming took off 2 bases at V and 5 bases at J, with 4 bases between the two ends. CDR3 DNA: TGTGCCAGCAGCTTAATAGATCAGCCCCAGCATTTT. Amino acids: CASSLIDQPQHF.

This rearrangement joins TRBV29-1 to TRBJ2-1, with D perhaps TRBD1 (5 bases). The germline V and J ends were trimmed by 6 bases and 8 bases, with 17 bases remaining between them. Germline V lookup: CDR1 SQVTM, CDR2 ANQGSEA. This CDR3 has 13 residues. The CDR3 loop reads CSVDVDSGHEQFF. CDR3 DNA: TGCAGCGTCGATGTCGACAGTGGCCATGAGCAGTTCTTC.

The chain links TRBV11-3 to TRBJ2-7, with 13 bases aligning to TRBD2. The V and J ends lost 3 bases and 7 bases, in that order; junction bases with no gene match: 9. The CDR3 is made up of 16 amino acids. Germline assignment: CDR1 SGHNT and CDR2 YENEEA. CDR3 amino acids: CASSFRTSGSTEEQYF. For the CDR3, the DNA is TGTGCCAGCAGCTTTCGGACTAGCGGGAGTACAGAAGAGCAGTACTTC.